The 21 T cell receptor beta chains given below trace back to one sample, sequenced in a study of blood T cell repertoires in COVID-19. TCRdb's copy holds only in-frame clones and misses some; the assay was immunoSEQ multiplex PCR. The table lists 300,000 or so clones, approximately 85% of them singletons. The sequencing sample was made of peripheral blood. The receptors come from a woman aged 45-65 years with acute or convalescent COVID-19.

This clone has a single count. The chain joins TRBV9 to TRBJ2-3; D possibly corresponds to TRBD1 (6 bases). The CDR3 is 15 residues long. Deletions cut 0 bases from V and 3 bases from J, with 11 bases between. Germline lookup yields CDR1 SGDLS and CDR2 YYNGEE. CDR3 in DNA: TGTGCCAGCAGCGTAGCTGGGACACGTACAGATACGCAGTATTTT. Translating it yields CASSVAGTRTDTQYF.

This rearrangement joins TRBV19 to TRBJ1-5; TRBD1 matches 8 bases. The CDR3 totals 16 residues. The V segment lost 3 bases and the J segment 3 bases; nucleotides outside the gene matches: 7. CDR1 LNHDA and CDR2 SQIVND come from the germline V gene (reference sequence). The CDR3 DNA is TGTGCCAGTAGTATGCCAGGGGGCTCCCCCAATCAGCCCCAGCATTTT. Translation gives CASSMPGGSPNQPQHF.

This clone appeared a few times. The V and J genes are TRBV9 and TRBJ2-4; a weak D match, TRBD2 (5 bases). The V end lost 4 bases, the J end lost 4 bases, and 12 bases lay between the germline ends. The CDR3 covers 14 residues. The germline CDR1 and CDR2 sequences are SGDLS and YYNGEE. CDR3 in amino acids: CASSIGREKNIQYF. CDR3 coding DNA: TGTGCCAGCAGCATAGGACGGGAAAAAAACATTCAGTACTTC.

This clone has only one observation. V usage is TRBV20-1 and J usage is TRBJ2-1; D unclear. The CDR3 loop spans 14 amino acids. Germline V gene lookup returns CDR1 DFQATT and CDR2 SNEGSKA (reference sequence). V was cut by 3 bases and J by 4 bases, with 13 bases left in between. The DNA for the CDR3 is TGCAGTGCTAGTTCCGAGAAGTTGTACAATGAGCAGTTCTTC. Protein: CSASSEKLYNEQFF.

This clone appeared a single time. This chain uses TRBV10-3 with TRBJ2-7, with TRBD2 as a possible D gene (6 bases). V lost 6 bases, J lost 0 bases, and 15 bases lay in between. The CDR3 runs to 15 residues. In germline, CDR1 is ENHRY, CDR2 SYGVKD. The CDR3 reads CAIRESGDDSYEQYF. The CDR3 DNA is TGTGCCATCAGGGAATCGGGGGATGACTCCTACGAGCAGTACTTC.

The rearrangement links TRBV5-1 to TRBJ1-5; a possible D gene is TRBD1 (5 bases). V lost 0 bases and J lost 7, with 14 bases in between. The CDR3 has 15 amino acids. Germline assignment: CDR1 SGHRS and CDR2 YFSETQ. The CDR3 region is CASSLGPGGEQPQHF. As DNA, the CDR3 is TGCGCCAGCAGCTTGGGTCCGGGGGGTGAGCAGCCCCAGCATTTT.

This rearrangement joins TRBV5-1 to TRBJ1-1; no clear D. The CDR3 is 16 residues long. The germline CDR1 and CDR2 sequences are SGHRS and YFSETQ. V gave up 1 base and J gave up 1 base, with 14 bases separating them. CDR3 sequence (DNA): TGCGCCAGCAGCTTGAAGAGGTCCAATTCGAACACTGAAGCTTTCTTT. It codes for CASSLKRSNSNTEAFF.

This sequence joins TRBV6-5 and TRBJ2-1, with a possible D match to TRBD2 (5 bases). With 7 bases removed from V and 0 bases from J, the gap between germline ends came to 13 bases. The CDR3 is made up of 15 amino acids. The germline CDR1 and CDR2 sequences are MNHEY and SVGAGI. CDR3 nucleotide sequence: TGTGCCAGCATGGTGGAGGTCCGCTCCTACAATGAGCAGTTCTTC. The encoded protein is CASMVEVRSYNEQFF.

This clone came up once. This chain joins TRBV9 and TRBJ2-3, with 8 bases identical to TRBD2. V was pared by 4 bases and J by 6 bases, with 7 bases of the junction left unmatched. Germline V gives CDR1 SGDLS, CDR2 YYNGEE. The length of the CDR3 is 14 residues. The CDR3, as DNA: TGTGCCAGCAGCTCGCGGGGGGCCGCCGATACGCAGTATTTT. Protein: CASSSRGAADTQYF.

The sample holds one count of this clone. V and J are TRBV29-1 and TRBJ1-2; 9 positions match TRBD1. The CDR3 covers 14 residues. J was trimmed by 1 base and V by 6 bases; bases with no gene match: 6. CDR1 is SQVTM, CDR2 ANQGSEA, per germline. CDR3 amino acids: CSVLTGGINYGYTF. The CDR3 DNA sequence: TGCAGCGTCCTGACAGGGGGGATTAACTATGGCTACACCTTC.

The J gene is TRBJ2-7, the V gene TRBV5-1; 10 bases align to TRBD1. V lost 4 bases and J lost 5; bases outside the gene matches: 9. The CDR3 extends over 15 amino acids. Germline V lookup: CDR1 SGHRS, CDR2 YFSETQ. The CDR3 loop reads CASSPGTGALHEQYF. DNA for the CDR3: TGCGCCAGCAGCCCAGGGACAGGGGCACTCCACGAGCAGTACTTC.

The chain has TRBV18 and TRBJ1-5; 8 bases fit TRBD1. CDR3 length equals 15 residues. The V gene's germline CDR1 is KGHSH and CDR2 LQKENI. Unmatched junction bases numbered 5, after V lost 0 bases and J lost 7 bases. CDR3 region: CASSPPTGGRQPQHF. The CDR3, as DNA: TGTGCCAGCTCACCACCCACAGGGGGTAGGCAGCCCCAGCATTTT. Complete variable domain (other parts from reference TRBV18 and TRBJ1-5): NAGVMQNPRHLVRRRGQEARLRCSPMKGHSHVYWYRQLPEEGLKFMVYLQKENIIDESGMPKERFSAEFPKEGPSILRIQQVVRGDSAAYFCASSPPTGGRQPQHFGDGTRLSIL.

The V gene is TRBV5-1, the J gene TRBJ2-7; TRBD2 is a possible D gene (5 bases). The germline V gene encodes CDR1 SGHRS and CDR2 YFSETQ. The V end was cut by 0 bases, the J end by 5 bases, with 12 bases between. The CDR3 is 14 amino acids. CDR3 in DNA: TGCGCCAGCAGCTTGGTTGGTAGCGCCAACGAGCAGTACTTC. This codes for CASSLVGSANEQYF.

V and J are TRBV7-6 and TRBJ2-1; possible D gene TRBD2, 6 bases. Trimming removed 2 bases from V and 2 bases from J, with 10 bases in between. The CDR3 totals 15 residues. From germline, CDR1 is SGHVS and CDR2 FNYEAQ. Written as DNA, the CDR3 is TGTGCCAGCAGCTTATTTTTAGCGGCCTACAATGAGCAGTTCTTC. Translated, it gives CASSLFLAAYNEQFF.

The CDR3 loop reads CASSPRTGTTNEKLFF. In DNA form, the CDR3 reads TGTGCCAGCTCACCTCGGACAGGAACAACTAATGAAAAACTGTTTTTT. The chain recombines TRBV18 with TRBJ1-4; TRBD1 aligns across 7 bases. V lost 3 bases and J lost 0; bases outside the gene matches: 4. The CDR3 length is 16 residues. Germline V gives CDR1 KGHSH, CDR2 LQKENI.

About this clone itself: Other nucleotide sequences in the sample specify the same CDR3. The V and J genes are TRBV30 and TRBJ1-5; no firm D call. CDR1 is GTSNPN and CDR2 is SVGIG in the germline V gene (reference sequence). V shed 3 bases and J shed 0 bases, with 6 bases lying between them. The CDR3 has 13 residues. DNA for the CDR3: TGTGCCTGGAGGAGGGATAGCAATCAGCCCCAGCATTTT. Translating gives CAWRRDSNQPQHF.

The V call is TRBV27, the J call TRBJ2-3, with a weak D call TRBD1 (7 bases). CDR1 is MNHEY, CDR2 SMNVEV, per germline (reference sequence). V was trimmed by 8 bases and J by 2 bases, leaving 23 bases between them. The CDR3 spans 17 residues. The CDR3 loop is CASPKHAGTAITDTQYF. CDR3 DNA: TGTGCCAGCCCGAAACACGCGGGGACAGCCATCACAGATACGCAGTATTTT.

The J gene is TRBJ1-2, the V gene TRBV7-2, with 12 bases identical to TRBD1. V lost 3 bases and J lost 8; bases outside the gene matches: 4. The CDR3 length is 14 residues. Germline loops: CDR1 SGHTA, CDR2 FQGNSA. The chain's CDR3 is CASSFGTGGLGYTF. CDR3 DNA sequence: TGTGCCAGCAGCTTTGGGACAGGGGGCTTAGGCTACACCTTC.

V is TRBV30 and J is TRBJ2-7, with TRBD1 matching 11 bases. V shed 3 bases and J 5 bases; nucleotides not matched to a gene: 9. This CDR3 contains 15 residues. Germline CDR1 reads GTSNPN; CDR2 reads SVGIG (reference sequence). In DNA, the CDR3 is TGTGCCTGGAGGGGACAGGGGGGATTTCGGGACGAGCAGTACTTC. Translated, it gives CAWRGQGGFRDEQYF. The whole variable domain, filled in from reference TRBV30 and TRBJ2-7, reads SQTIHQWPATLVQPVGSPLSLECTVEGTSNPNLYWYRQAAGRGLQLLFYSVGIGQISSEVPQNLSASRPQDRQFILSSKKLLLSDSGFYLCAWRGQGGFRDEQYFGPGTRLTVT.

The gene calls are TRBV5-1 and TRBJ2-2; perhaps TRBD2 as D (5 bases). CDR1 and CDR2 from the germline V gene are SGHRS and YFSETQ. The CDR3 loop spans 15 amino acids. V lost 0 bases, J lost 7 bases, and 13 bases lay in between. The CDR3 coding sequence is TGCGCCAGCAGCTTGGCTCCGGGGAGTGGCGGGGAGCTGTTTTTT. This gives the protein CASSLAPGSGGELFF.

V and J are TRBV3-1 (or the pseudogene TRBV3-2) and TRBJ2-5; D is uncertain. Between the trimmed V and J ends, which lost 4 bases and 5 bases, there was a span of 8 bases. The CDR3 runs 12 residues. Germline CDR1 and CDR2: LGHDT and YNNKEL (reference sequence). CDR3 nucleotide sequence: TGTGCCAGCAGCCTCTATTTGGAGACCCAGTACTTC. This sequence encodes CASSLYLETQYF.